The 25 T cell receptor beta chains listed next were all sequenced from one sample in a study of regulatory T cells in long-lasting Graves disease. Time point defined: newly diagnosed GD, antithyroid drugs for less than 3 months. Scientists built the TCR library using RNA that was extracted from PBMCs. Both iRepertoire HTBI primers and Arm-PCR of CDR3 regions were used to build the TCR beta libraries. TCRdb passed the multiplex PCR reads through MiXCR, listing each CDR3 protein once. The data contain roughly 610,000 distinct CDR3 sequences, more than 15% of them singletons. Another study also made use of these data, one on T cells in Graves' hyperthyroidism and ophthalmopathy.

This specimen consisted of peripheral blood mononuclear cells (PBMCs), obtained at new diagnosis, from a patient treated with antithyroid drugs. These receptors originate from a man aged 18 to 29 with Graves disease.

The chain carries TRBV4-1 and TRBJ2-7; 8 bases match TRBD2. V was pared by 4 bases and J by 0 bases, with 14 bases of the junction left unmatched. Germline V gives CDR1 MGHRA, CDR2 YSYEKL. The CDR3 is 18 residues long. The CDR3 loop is CASSPQWREALSSYEQYF. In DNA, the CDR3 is TGCGCCAGCAGCCCCCAGTGGCGGGAGGCCTTAAGCTCCTACGAGCAGTACTTC.

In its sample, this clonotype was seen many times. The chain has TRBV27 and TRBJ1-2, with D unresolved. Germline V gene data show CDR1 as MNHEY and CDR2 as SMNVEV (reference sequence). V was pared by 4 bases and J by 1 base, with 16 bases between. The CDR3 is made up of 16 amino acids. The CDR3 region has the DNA TGTGCCAGCAGTTGGTCTTGGGCAGTCATTAACTATGGCTACACCTTC. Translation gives CASSWSWAVINYGYTF.

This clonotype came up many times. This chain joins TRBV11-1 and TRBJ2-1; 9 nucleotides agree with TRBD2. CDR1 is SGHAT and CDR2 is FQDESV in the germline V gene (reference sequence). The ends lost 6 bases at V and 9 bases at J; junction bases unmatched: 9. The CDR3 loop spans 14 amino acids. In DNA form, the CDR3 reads TGTGCCAGCAGACACACAGGACTAGCGACTGAGCAGTTCTTC. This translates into CASRHTGLATEQFF. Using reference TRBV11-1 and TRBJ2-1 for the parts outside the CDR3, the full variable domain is EAEVAQSPRYKITEKSQAVAFWCDPISGHATLYWYRQILGQGPELLVQFQDESVVDDSQLPKDRFSAERLKGVDSTLKIQPAELGDSAMYLCASRHTGLATEQFFGPGTRLTVL.

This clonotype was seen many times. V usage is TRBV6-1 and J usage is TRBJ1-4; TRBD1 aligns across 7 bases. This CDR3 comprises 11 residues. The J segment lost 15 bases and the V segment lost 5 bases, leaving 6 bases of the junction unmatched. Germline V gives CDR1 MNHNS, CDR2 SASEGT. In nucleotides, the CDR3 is TGTGCCAGCAGTACCGGGACAGTAGTGTTTTTT. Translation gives CASSTGTVVFF.

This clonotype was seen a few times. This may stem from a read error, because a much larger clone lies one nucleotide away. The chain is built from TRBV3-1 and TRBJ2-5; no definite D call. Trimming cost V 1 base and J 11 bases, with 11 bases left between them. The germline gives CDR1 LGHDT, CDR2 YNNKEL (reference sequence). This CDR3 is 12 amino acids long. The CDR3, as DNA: TGTGCCAGCAGCCAAGTTTGGCATGAGCAGTACTTC. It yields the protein CASSQVWHEQYF.

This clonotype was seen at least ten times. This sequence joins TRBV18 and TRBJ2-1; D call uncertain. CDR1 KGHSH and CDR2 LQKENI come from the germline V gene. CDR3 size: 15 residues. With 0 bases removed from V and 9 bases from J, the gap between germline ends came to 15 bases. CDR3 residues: CASSPPLGGLGEQFF. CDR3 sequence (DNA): TGTGCCAGCTCACCACCCCTCGGTGGCTTGGGTGAGCAGTTCTTC. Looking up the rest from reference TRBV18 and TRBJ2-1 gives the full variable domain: NAGVMQNPRHLVRRRGQEARLRCSPMKGHSHVYWYRQLPEEGLKFMVYLQKENIIDESGMPKERFSAEFPKEGPSILRIQQVVRGDSAAYFCASSPPLGGLGEQFFGPGTRLTVL.

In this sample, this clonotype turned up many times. DNA of the CDR3: TGTGCCAGCCTCGATGTCCCGGGTTTGAACACTGAAGCTTTCTTT. Its protein product is CASLDVPGLNTEAFF. This chain links TRBV6-1 with TRBJ1-1; D is ambiguous. This CDR3 has 15 amino acids. Trimming removed 8 bases from V and 0 bases from J, with 16 bases in between. CDR1 and CDR2 (germline): MNHNS, SASEGT.

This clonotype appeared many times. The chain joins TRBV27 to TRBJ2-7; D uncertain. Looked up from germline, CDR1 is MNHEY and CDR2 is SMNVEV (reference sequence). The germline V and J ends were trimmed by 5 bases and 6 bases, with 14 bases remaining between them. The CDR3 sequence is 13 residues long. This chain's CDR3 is CASSPLSPSEQYF. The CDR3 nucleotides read TGTGCCAGCAGTCCCTTGAGTCCTAGCGAGCAGTACTTC.

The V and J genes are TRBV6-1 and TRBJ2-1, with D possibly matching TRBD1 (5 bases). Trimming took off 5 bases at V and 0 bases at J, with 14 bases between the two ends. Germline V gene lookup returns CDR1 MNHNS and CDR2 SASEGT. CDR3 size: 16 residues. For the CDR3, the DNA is TGTGCCAGCAGTCCCTTGGGGCGGAGCTCCTACAATGAGCAGTTCTTC. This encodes CASSPLGRSSYNEQFF.

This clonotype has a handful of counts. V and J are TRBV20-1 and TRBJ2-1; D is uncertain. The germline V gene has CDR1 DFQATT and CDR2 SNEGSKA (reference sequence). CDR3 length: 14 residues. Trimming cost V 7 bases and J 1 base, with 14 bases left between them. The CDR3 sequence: CSVAYTGSYNEQFF. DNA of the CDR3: TGCAGTGTCGCGTACACTGGGTCCTACAATGAGCAGTTCTTC.

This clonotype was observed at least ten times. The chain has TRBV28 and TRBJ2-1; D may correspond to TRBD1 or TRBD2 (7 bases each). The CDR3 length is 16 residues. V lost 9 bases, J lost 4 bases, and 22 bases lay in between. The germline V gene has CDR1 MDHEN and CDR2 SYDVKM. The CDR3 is CASYTSGGEHYNEQFF. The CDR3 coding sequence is TGTGCCAGTTATACCTCAGGGGGGGAACATTACAATGAGCAGTTCTTC.

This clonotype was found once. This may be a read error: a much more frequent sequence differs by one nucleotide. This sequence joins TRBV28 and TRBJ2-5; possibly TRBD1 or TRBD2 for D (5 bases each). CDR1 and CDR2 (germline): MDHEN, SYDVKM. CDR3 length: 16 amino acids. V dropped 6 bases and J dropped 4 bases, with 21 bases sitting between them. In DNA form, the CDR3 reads TGTGCCAGCAGCTGGGACCATCAACAACCCGCAGAGACCCAGTACTTC. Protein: CASSWDHQQPAETQYF.

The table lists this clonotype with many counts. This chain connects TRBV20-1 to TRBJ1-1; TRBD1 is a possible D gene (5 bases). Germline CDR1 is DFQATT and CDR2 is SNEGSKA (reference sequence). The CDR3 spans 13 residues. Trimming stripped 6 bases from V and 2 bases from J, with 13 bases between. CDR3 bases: TGCAGTGCCTCGGGGGGAGCCAACACTGAAGCTTTCTTT. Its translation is CSASGGANTEAFF.

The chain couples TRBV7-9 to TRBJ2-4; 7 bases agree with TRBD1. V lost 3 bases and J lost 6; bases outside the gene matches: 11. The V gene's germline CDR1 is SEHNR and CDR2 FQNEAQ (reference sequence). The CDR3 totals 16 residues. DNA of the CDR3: TGTGCCAGCAGCTTCAACGCCAAGGGGGCGAGAAACATTCAGTACTTC. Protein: CASSFNAKGARNIQYF.

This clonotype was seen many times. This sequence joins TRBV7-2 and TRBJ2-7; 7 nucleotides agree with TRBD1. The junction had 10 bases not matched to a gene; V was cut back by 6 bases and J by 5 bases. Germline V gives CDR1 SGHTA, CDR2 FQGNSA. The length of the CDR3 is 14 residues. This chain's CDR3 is CASRGRQGVNEQYF. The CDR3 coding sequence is TGTGCCAGCAGGGGTAGACAGGGCGTAAACGAGCAGTACTTC. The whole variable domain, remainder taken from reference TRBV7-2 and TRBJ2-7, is GAGVSQSPSNKVTEKGKDVELRCDPISGHTALYWYRQSLGQGLEFLIYFQGNSAPDKSGLPSDRFSAERTGGSVSTLTIQRTQQEDSAVYLCASRGRQGVNEQYFGPGTRLTVT.

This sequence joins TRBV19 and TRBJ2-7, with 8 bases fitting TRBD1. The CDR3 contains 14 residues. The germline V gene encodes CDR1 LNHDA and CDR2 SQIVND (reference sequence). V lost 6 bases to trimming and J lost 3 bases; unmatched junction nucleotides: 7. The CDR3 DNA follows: TGTGCCAGTAGCCCACGAGGACAGGGCTACGAGCAGTACTTC. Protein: CASSPRGQGYEQYF.

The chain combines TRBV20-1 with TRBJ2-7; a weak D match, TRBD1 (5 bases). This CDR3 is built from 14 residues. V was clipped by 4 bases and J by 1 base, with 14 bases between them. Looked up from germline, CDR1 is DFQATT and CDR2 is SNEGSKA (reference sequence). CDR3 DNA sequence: TGCAGTGCTACTCATGAAGACAGATCCTACGAGCAGTACTTC. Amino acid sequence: CSATHEDRSYEQYF.

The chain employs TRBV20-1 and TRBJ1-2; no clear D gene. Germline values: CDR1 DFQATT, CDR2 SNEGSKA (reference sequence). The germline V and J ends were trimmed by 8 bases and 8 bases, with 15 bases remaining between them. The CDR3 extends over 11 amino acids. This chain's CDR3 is CSPISGGGYTF. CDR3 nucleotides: TGCAGTCCAATCTCAGGCGGCGGCTACACCTTC.

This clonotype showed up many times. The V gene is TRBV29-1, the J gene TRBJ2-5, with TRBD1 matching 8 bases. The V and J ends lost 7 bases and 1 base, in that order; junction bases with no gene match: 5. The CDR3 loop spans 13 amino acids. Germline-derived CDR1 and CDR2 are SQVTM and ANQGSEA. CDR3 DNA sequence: TGCAGCGCCAAGGGACAGGCCCAAGAGACCCAGTACTTC. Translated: CSAKGQAQETQYF.

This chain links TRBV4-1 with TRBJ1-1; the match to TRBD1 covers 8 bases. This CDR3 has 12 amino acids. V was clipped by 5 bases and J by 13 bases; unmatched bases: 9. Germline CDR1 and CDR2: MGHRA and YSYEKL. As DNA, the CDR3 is TGCGCCAGCAGCTCTCGGACAGGGCGGGGTTTCTTT. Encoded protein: CASSSRTGRGFF.

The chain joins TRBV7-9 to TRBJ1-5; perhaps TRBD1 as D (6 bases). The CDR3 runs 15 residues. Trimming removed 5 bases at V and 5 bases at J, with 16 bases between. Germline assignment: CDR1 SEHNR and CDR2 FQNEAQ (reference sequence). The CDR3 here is CASSPAGGRDQPQHF. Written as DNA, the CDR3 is TGTGCCAGCAGCCCGGCGGGGGGCAGGGATCAGCCCCAGCATTTT.

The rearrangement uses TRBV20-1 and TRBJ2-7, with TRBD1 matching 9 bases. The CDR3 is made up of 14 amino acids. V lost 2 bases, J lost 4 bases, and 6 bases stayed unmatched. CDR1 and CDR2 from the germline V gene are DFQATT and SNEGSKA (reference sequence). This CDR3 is CSARRDREPYEQYF. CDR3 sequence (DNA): TGCAGTGCTAGAAGGGACAGGGAACCTTACGAGCAGTACTTC.

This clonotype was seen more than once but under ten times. CDR3 DNA sequence: TGTGCCAGCAAACGAGACAGGGAAGGCGGGGAGCTGTTTTTT. As protein: CASKRDREGGELFF. This chain uses TRBV6-4 with TRBJ2-2, with 7 nucleotides matching TRBD1. The germline V gene encodes CDR1 MRHNA and CDR2 SNTAGT. Trimming took 7 bases from V and 7 from J; bases not matched to a gene: 9. The CDR3 spans 14 residues.

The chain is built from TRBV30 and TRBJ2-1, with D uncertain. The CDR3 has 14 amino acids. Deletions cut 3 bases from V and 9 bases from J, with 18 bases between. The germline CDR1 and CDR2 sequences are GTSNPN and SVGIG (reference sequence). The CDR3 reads CAWRDGPYVGEQFF. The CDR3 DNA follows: TGTGCCTGGAGAGATGGACCCTACGTGGGTGAGCAGTTCTTC.

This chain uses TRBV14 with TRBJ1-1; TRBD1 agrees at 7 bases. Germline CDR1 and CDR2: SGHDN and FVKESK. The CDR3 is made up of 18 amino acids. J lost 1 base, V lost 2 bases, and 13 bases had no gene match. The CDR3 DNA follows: TGTGCCAGCAGCCAACCTTATACAGGGGAGCCGGGGAACACTGAAGCTTTCTTT. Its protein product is CASSQPYTGEPGNTEAFF.